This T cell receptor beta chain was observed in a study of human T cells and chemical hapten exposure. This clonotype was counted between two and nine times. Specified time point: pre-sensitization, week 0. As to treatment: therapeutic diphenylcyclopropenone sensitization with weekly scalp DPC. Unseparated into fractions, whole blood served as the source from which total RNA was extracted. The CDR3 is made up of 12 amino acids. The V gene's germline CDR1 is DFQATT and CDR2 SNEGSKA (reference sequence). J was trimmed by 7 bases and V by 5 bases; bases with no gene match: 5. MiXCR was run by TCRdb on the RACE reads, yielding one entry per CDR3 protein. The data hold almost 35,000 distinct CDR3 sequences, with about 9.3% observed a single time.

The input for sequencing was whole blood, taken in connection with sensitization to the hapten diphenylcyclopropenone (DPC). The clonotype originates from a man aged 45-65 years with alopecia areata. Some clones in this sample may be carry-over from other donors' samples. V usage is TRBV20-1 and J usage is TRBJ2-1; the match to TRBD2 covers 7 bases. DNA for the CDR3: TGCAGTGCTCTTACTAGCGTTAATGAGCAGTTCTTC. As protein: CSALTSVNEQFF.